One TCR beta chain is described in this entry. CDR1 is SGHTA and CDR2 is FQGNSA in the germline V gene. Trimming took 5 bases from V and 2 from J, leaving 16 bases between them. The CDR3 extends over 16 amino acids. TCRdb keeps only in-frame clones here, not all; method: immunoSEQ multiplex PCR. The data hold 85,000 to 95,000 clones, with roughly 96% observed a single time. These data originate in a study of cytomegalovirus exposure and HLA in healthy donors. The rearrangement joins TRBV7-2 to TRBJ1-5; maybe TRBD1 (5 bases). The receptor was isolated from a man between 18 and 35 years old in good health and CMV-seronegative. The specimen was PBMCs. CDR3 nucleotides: TGTGCCAGCAGCCCCGGAGGGGCGGCTGGCAATCAGCCCCAGCATTTT. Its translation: CASSPGGAAGNQPQHF.